These 5 T cell receptor beta chains were all obtained from the same sample, sequenced in a study of blood T cell repertoires in COVID-19. Measured with immunoSEQ multiplex PCR; TCRdb has only the in-frame clones, and not every one. The sample has 390,000 or so clones, roughly 89% seen once; the top ten hold around 7%. Material for sequencing was peripheral blood. Source of these receptors: a man aged 18 to 29 with active or convalescent COVID-19.

The V gene is TRBV19, the J gene TRBJ2-3; TRBD2 aligns across 8 bases. Germline V gives CDR1 LNHDA, CDR2 SQIVND (reference sequence). The CDR3 loop spans 17 amino acids. Trimming removed 5 bases from V and 2 bases from J; junction bases left unmatched: 12. The CDR3: CASSFLAGNMDTDTQYF. The CDR3 DNA is TGTGCCAGTAGTTTTTTAGCGGGAAACATGGACACAGATACGCAGTATTTT.

The chain carries TRBV7-9 and TRBJ2-5; TRBD1 might be the D (6 bases). Germline V gene lookup returns CDR1 SEHNR and CDR2 FQNEAQ (reference sequence). The CDR3 length is 16 residues. With 2 bases removed from V and 5 bases from J, the gap between germline ends came to 18 bases. CDR3 DNA: TGTGCCAGCAGCTTACTGCAGGGGTTAAGCTTCGAGACCCAGTACTTC. Its protein product is CASSLLQGLSFETQYF.

The V call is TRBV10-3, the J call TRBJ2-5; no clear D. This CDR3 is built from 12 residues. V lost 4 bases to trimming and J lost 1 base, with 4 bases between them. Germline V gives CDR1 ENHRY, CDR2 SYGVKD. The CDR3 DNA reads as TGTGCCATCAGTGGGGCCCAAGAGACCCAGTACTTC. Amino acid sequence: CAISGAQETQYF.

V is TRBV7-3 and J is TRBJ2-5; D might be TRBD1 (5 bases). The CDR3 has 14 residues. Trimming took off 5 bases at V and 4 bases at J, with 14 bases between the two ends. The germline V gene encodes CDR1 SGHTA and CDR2 FQGTGA. This CDR3 reads CASSPTGQGETQYF. The DNA of the CDR3 is TGTGCCAGCAGCCCGACGGGTCAGGGAGAGACCCAGTACTTC.

The genes are TRBV7-6 and TRBJ2-1, with 7 nucleotides matching TRBD2. Germline V lookup: CDR1 SGHVS, CDR2 FNYEAQ. With 1 base clipped from V and 1 base from J, the junction kept 4 bases outside the gene matches. This CDR3 region has 16 residues. In DNA form, the CDR3 reads TGTGCCAGCAGCTTAGTGGCGGGAGTTTCCTACAATGAGCAGTTCTTC. Its protein is CASSLVAGVSYNEQFF.